This T cell receptor beta chain appears in the sequencing data of a study of T cells in localized non-small cell lung cancer. Findings and caveats of the study: Across samples, adjacent lung featured a median around 60 of the top 100 tumor clones. Since sequencing was restricted to only one region of the tumor, intratumor heterogeneity remains a possibility. Tumor trailed uninvolved adjacent lung in T cell clonality, which peaked there. Longer overall survival accompanied higher blood T cell density.

Germline loops: CDR1 SGHKS, CDR2 YYEKEE (reference sequence). V lost 0 bases and J lost 2; bases outside the gene matches: 7. The CDR3 is made up of 17 amino acids. A remark on this clone: Its antigen is not known.

TCRdb's table, derived via immunoSEQ multiplex PCR, lists solely in-frame clones and lacks some. The data contain 55,000 to 65,000 clones, about 90% of them singletons. The source of this sequence is a man aged 40 to 69 with stage I squamous cell lung carcinoma. The sample here was peripheral blood, taken before any cancer treatment. The chain couples TRBV5-5 to TRBJ1-3; 8 positions agree with TRBD1. CDR3 in amino acids: CASSLERGDRPGNTIYF. DNA of the CDR3: TGTGCCAGCAGCTTGGAGCGCGGGGACAGGCCTGGAAACACCATATATTTT.